A selection of T cell receptor beta chains follows, all from one sample in a study of T cells after yellow fever vaccination. Each CDR3 protein gets one entry after TCRdb re-called the 5' RACE reads with MiXCR. Altogether about 240,000 distinct CDR3 sequences are present, 3.6% being singletons, with the ten largest covering about 20%. The material sequenced was PBMCs, taken 15 days after the yellow fever booster vaccination. The source is a man between 18 and 35 years old who received the YFV17D yellow fever vaccine. Both conserved end residues are part of each CDR3. A D gene is named only where the DNA matches it firmly. For some rows the clone size is stated as once, few or many, or as a class when expanded; others skip it.

TRBD2,TRBV20-1,TRBJ2-3,many,TGCAGTGCTCCTCCTAGCGGGGCCTTCACAGATACGCAGTATTTT,CSAPPSGAFTDTQYF
-,TRBV18,TRBJ2-7,many,TGTGCCAGCTCACCACCATTACGACCAGTCCACGAGCAGTACTTC,CASSPPLRPVHEQYF
-,TRBV5-5,TRBJ1-2,many,TGTGCCAGCAGAACTTATTCAAACTATGGCTACACCTTC,CASRTYSNYGYTF
-,TRBV19,TRBJ1-5,many,TGTGCCAGTAGTATAGCGGCAGGGAGAGCTAGTAGTCAGCCCCAGCATTTT,CASSIAAGRASSQPQHF
-,TRBV20-1,TRBJ2-7,many,TGCAGTGCTAGTAAGATCGGGGGCCCTTCCTACGAGCAGTACTTC,CSASKIGGPSYEQYF
-,TRBV3-1,TRBJ1-6,few,TGTGCCAGCAGCCTGCCGGGATCACCCCTCCACTTT,CASSLPGSPLHF
-,TRBV20-1,TRBJ2-3,many,TGCAGTGCTAAATGGCGCGCGGGTACAGATACGCAGTATTTT,CSAKWRAGTDTQYF
TRBD1,TRBV6-5,TRBJ2-7,many,TGTGCCAGCAGTTACTCGGCAGGGGGTGATACCTACGAGCAGTACTTC,CASSYSAGGDTYEQYF
-,TRBV7-9,TRBJ2-2,many,TGTGCCAGCAGCTTTAACAGCCGGGACTTCGCGAACACCGGGGAGCTGTTTTTT,CASSFNSRDFANTGELFF
-,TRBV29-1,TRBJ1-2,many,TGCAGCGTTGTTCATGTCTCCGGCTACACCTTC,CSVVHVSGYTF
-,TRBV5-1,TRBJ2-3,many,TGCGCCAGCAGCTTGGCCACATTTTCTAGCACAGATACGCAGTATTTT,CASSLATFSSTDTQYF
TRBD2,TRBV9,TRBJ2-1,many,TGTGCCAGCAGCGAATACGAACTAGCGAGCAATGAGCAGTTCTTC,CASSEYELASNEQFF
-,TRBV5-1,TRBJ2-4,-,TGCGCCAGCAGCTCGACGTCCATAGCCAAAAACATTCAGTACTTC,CASSSTSIAKNIQYF
-,TRBV7-2,TRBJ1-6,-,TGTGCCAGCAGCTCAGCCTACGGCCGATCACCCCTCCACTTT,CASSSAYGRSPLHF
-,TRBV6-6,TRBJ1-2,many,TGTGCCAGCAGGTTTACAGGGACCTATGGCTACACCTTC,CASRFTGTYGYTF
-,TRBV7-6,TRBJ1-1,many,TGTGCCAGCAGCTTACATACGGGCAGGGTGAACACTGAAGCTTTCTTT,CASSLHTGRVNTEAFF
-,TRBV5-6,TRBJ1-5,many,TGTGCCAGCAGCTTAGGGCCAGCACGCCGCAGGGGCAATCAGCCCCAGCATTTT,CASSLGPARRRGNQPQHF
-,TRBV5-1,TRBJ1-2,many,TGCGCCAGCAGTCTCGGGACCCAACTTACTTATGGCTACACCTTC,CASSLGTQLTYGYTF
TRBD1,TRBV4-1,TRBJ1-2,many,TGCGCCAGCAGCCAGACCAGTCCCAGGGGGCGAGTGGGCTACACCTTC,CASSQTSPRGRVGYTF
TRBD1,TRBV20-1,TRBJ1-2,many,TGCAGTGCTAGAGATTCTGCCAGGGGGTTCTATGGCTACACCTTC,CSARDSARGFYGYTF
TRBD2,TRBV10-2,TRBJ2-7,many,TGCGCCAGCAGTGGTCCTAGCGGGGAGAGCTCCTACGAGCAGTACTTC,CASSGPSGESSYEQYF
-,TRBV7-2,TRBJ1-2,many,TGTGCCAGCAGCATCCGGGCCCGGGACCACTATGGCTACACCTTC,CASSIRARDHYGYTF
-,TRBV12-3/TRBV12-4,TRBJ1-3,many,TGTGCCAGCAGCCCCAGCGAGGAGGGAGTCTACTCTGGAAACACCATATATTTT,CASSPSEEGVYSGNTIYF
-,TRBV20-1,TRBJ2-3,many,TGCGTAGCCCAGGGCCAGCGCCGCACAGATACGCAGTATTTT,CVAQGQRRTDTQYF
-,TRBV12-3/TRBV12-4,TRBJ2-7,many,TGTGCCAGCAGTCTCCATTTCTCACCCTACGAGCAGTACTTC,CASSLHFSPYEQYF
-,TRBV20-1,TRBJ2-3,many,TGCAGTGCTAGGGGGGGTTCGGCAGATACGCAGTATTTT,CSARGGSADTQYF
-,TRBV28,TRBJ2-1,many,TGTGCCAGCAAGGCAGCCCGCGGCTCCTACAATGAGCAGTTCTTC,CASKAARGSYNEQFF
-,TRBV5-5,TRBJ1-1,many,TGTGCCAGCAGCTTGGAGAAGGCTGAAGCTTTCTTT,CASSLEKAEAFF
-,TRBV7-9,TRBJ2-5,many,TGTGCCAGCAGCTTAGCGGCCAGCTACCAAGAGACCCAGTACTTC,CASSLAASYQETQYF
-,TRBV6-2/TRBV6-3,TRBJ1-5,many,TGTGCCAGCAGTTACCAGGGCACGACGTTCGGCATAGCCCAGCATTTT,CASSYQGTTFGIAQHF
TRBD2,TRBV11-2,TRBJ2-1,many,TGTGCCAGCAGCTCGGGACTAGCGGGATACAATGAGCAGTTCTTC,CASSSGLAGYNEQFF
-,TRBV5-1,TRBJ2-6,many,TGCGCCAGCAGCTTAGGACAGTTTTTCTCTGGGGCCAACGTCCTGACTTTC,CASSLGQFFSGANVLTF
-,TRBV20-1,TRBJ1-2,many,TGCAGTGCTAGCGGGACATATGGCTACACCTTC,CSASGTYGYTF
-,TRBV7-8,TRBJ1-3,-,TGTGCCAGCAGCCCCCCAGGGGCAGCTGGAAACACCATATATTTT,CASSPPGAAGNTIYF
-,TRBV3-1,TRBJ1-6,many,TGTGCCAGCAGCCTTCAGGGCCCCGGCGATAATTCACCCCTCCACTTT,CASSLQGPGDNSPLHF
-,TRBV6-5,TRBJ2-5,many,TGTGCCAGCAGTTACTCGAACCGGGAACAAGAGACCCAGTACTTC,CASSYSNREQETQYF